The 10 T cell receptor beta chains given below trace back to one sample, sequenced in a study of blood T cell repertoires in COVID-19. Some clones are missing from TCRdb's copy, which holds only in-frame ones; the method was immunoSEQ multiplex PCR. This sample has 100,000 or so clones, with 85% found just once. Specimen: peripheral blood. Source of these receptors: a man over 45 with acute or convalescent COVID-19.

The chain is built from TRBV7-2 and TRBJ2-2; tentative D call: TRBD1 (6 bases). CDR1 is SGHTA, CDR2 FQGNSA, per germline. This CDR3 has 17 amino acids. Between the trimmed V and J ends, which lost 1 base and 2 bases, there was a span of 14 bases. The CDR3 nucleotides are TGTGCCAGCAGCTTAGAGTCGTGGACAGTTAACACCGGGGAGCTGTTTTTT. It yields the protein CASSLESWTVNTGELFF.

J is TRBJ2-1 and V is TRBV2, with 8 bases aligning to TRBD1. J lost 4 bases, V lost 5 bases, and 4 bases had no gene match. Germline V gene data show CDR1 as SNHLY and CDR2 as FYNNEI. This CDR3 is built from 14 residues. CDR3 nucleotide sequence: TGTGCCAGCAGTAACAGGGGGTCTTACAATGAGCAGTTCTTC. The encoded protein is CASSNRGSYNEQFF.

The chain recombines TRBV19 with TRBJ1-5, with 8 bases fitting TRBD1. CDR1 and CDR2 from the germline V gene are LNHDA and SQIVND (reference sequence). CDR3 length: 16 residues. V trimming: 5 bases; J trimming: 3 bases; junction bases outside the gene matches: 9. CDR3 bases: TGTGCCAGTAGTCCCTGGACAGGGAGGAACAATCAGCCCCAGCATTTT. Its translation is CASSPWTGRNNQPQHF.

The sample holds a few counts of this clone. The V call is TRBV4-1, the J call TRBJ2-7; 11 bases are shared with TRBD2. Losses at the gene ends were 6 bases for V and 3 bases for J; bases not matched to a gene: 7. The CDR3 is 15 amino acids. Germline lookup yields CDR1 MGHRA and CDR2 YSYEKL. The CDR3 reads CASSLSGGAVYEQYF. The DNA for the CDR3 is TGCGCCAGCAGTCTTAGCGGGGGGGCCGTCTACGAGCAGTACTTC.

This clone was counted a single time. The chain recombines TRBV6-5 with TRBJ2-5, with D possibly being TRBD2 (5 bases). Looked up from germline, CDR1 is MNHEY and CDR2 is SVGAGI. The germline V and J ends were trimmed by 8 bases and 4 bases, with 20 bases remaining between them. The length of the CDR3 is 15 residues. The CDR3 is CASRDGEKSRETQYF. The CDR3 nucleotides read TGTGCCAGCCGCGACGGGGAGAAAAGTCGAGAGACCCAGTACTTC.

The chain is built from TRBV3-1 (or the pseudogene TRBV3-2) and TRBJ2-1; 7 bases are shared with TRBD2. Germline values: CDR1 LGHDT, CDR2 YNNKEL (reference sequence). The CDR3 totals 17 residues. After removal of 0 bases from V and 4 bases from J, the junction contained 9 bases not matched to a gene. This chain's CDR3 is CASSQELSSGGYNEQFF. The CDR3 DNA sequence: TGTGCCAGCAGCCAAGAACTTTCTAGCGGAGGGTACAATGAGCAGTTCTTC.

This clone was counted between two and nine times. The chain links TRBV5-4 to TRBJ2-5; the D gene is possibly TRBD2 (6 bases). V lost 0 bases, J lost 2 bases, and 17 bases lay in between. The CDR3 has 17 amino acids. Germline V gene sequence: CDR1 SGHNT, CDR2 YYREEE (reference sequence). This CDR3 is CASSLGGEGRTQETQYF. The CDR3 bases are TGTGCCAGCAGCTTGGGGGGGGAAGGGCGGACGCAAGAGACCCAGTACTTC. The variable domain in full, with the rest retrieved from reference TRBV5-4 and TRBJ2-5, is ETGVTQSPTHLIKTRGQQVTLRCSSQSGHNTVSWYQQALGQGPQFIFQYYREEENGRGNFPPRFSGLQFPNYSSELNVNALELDDSALYLCASSLGGEGRTQETQYFGPGTRLLVL.

The chain recombines TRBV19 with TRBJ2-7, with 8 bases identical to TRBD2. Germline-derived CDR1 and CDR2 are LNHDA and SQIVND (reference sequence). J was trimmed by 2 bases and V by 3 bases; bases with no gene match: 9. The CDR3 runs 16 residues. DNA for the CDR3: TGTGCCAGTAGTATCGTTCCGGGTAGCGGGACCTACGAGCAGTACTTC. Its protein is CASSIVPGSGTYEQYF.

The chain couples TRBV4-2 to TRBJ1-4; D uncertain. This CDR3 spans 16 amino acids. Trimming took 1 base from V and 2 from J, leaving 11 bases between them. Germline V gives CDR1 LGHNA, CDR2 YNFKEQ. The CDR3 here is CASSQGWQSTNEKLFF. CDR3 nucleotides: TGTGCCAGCAGCCAAGGTTGGCAGTCTACTAATGAAAAACTGTTTTTT.

This chain links TRBV3-1 (or the pseudogene TRBV3-2) with TRBJ2-3; TRBD1 aligns across 9 bases. CDR1 LGHDT and CDR2 YNNKEL come from the germline V gene (reference sequence). V dropped 3 bases and J dropped 1; count of bases not matched to a gene: 5. The CDR3 loop spans 16 amino acids. The CDR3 protein is CASSHTQGAGTDTQYF. In DNA, the CDR3 is TGTGCCAGCAGCCATACACAGGGGGCCGGCACAGATACGCAGTATTTT.